Many counts were recorded for the clone carrying this T cell receptor (beta chain). TCRdb processed the RT-PCR reads anew with MiXCR; each CDR3 protein has one entry. The sample consists of roughly 500,000 distinct CDR3 sequences, 15% to 20% of them appearing once. Deletions cut 1 base from V and 2 bases from J, with 9 bases between. The CDR3 is 14 residues long. Per germline, CDR1 SGHDN and CDR2 FVKESK. The sample originates from a study of response to subunit inactivated influenza vaccine. The TCR originated in a man aged 50-75 years who received an inactivated influenza vaccine. The input for sequencing was CD4+ T cells sorted from PBMCs, taken less than 30 months after vaccination. The J gene is TRBJ2-7, the V gene TRBV14; no clear D gene. The CDR3 is CASSQGIRPYEQYF. In nucleotides, the CDR3 is TGTGCCAGCAGCCAAGGGATAAGGCCCTACGAGCAGTACTTC.